This T cell receptor beta chain was identified during a study of CD8 T cells in Susac syndrome. As for the study in general: Patients with Susac syndrome were, at the time of blood collection, therapy-naive, maintained on corticosteroids, or maintained on intravenous immunoglobulin alone. The study's findings and limits: In Susac syndrome, the CD4+ T cell repertoires did not show clonal expansion.

The CDR3 totals 13 residues. Germline V gene sequence: CDR1 DFQATT, CDR2 SNEGSKA (reference sequence). Losses at the gene ends were 1 base for V and 3 bases for J; bases not matched to a gene: 1. RNA in amounts of about 0.5 to 1 ug was reverse transcribed with random hexamers. TCR beta CDR3 was amplified by immunoSEQ multiplex PCR. This amplification extended across 54 Vbeta and 13 Jbeta segments. TCRdb reprocessed the immunoSEQ multiplex PCR reads with MiXCR, giving one entry per CDR3 protein. The sample records 140,000 or so distinct CDR3 sequences, nearly 97% being singletons. About this clonotype itself: Its specificity is unknown.

The sample taken for sequencing was CD4+ T cells from PBMCs. The chain couples TRBV20-1 to TRBJ2-3, with TRBD2 matching over 7 bases. This receptor was taken from a human donor with Susac syndrome. As DNA, the CDR3 is TGCAGTGCTAGAGGACTAGCAACAGATACGCAGTATTTT. Translation: CSARGLATDTQYF.